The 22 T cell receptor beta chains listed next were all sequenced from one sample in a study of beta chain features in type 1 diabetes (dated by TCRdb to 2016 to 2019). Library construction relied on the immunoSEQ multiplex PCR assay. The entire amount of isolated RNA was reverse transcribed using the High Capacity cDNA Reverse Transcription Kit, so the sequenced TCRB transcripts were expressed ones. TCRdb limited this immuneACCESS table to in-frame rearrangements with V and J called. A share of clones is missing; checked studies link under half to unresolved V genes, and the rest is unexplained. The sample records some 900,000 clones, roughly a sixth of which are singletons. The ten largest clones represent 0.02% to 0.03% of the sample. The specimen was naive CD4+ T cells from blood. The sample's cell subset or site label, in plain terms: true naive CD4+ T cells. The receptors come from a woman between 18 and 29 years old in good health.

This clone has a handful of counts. CDR3 amino acids: CASSMEWNTGELFF. The CDR3 region has the DNA TGTGCCAGTAGTATGGAGTGGAACACCGGGGAGCTGTTTTTT. V is TRBV19 and J is TRBJ2-2; unclear D gene. Looked up from germline, CDR1 is LNHDA and CDR2 is SQIVND (reference sequence). The CDR3 runs to 14 residues. V was clipped by 3 bases and J by 1 base, with 6 bases between them.

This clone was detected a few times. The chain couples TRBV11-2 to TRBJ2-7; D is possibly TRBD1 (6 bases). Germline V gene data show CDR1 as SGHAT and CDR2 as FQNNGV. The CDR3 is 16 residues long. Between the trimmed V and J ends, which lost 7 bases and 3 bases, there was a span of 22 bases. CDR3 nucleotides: TGTGCCAGCACTCCACCCAATTGGGGACATAACTACGAGCAGTACTTC. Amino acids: CASTPPNWGHNYEQYF. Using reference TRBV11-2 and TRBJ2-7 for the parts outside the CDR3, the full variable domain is EAGVAQSPRYKIIEKRQSVAFWCNPISGHATLYWYQQILGQGPKLLIQFQNNGVVDDSQLPKDRFSAERLKGVDSTLKIQPAKLEDSAVYLCASTPPNWGHNYEQYFGPGTRLTVT.

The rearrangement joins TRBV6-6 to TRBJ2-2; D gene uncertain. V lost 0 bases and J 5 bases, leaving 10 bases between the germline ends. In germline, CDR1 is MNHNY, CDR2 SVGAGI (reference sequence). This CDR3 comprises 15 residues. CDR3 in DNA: TGTGCCAGCAGTTACTCGATCTCGGTTACCGGGGAGCTGTTTTTT. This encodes CASSYSISVTGELFF.

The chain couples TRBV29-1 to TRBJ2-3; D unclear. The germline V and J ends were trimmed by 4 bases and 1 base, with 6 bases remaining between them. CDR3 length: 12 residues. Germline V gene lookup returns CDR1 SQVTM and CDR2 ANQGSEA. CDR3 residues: CSVAPGTDTQYF. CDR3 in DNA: TGCAGCGTTGCCCCAGGCACAGATACGCAGTATTTT.

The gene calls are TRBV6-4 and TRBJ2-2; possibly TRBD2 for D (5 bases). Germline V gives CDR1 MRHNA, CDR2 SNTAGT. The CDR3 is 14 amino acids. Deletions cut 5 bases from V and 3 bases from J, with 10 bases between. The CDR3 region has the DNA TGTGCCAGCAGTTCGGTGGGAGACACCGGGGAGCTGTTTTTT. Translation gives CASSSVGDTGELFF.

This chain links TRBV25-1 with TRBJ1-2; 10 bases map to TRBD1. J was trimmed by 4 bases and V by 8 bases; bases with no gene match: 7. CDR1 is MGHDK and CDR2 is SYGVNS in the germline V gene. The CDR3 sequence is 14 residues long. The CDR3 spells CASSTGGVSYGYTF. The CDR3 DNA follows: TGTGCCAGCTCGACAGGGGGCGTCTCCTATGGCTACACCTTC.

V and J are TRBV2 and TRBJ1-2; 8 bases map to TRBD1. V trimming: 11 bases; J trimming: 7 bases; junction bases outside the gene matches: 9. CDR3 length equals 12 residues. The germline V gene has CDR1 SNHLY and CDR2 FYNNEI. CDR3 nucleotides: TGTGCCTTGGCAGGGGGCCTTCGTGGCTACACCTTC. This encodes CALAGGLRGYTF.

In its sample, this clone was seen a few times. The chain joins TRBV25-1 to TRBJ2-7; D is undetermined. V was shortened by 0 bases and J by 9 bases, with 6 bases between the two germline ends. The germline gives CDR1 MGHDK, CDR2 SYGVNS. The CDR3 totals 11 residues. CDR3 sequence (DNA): TGTGCCAGCAGTGAATATTTCTGGCAGTACTTC. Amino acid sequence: CASSEYFWQYF.

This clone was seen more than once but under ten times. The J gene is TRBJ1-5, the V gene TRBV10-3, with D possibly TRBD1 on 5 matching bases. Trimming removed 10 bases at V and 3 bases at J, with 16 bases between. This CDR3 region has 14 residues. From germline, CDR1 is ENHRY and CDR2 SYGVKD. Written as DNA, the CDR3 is TGTGCCACCCAGGTTGGGACCTACAATCAGCCCCAGCATTTT. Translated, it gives CATQVGTYNQPQHF.

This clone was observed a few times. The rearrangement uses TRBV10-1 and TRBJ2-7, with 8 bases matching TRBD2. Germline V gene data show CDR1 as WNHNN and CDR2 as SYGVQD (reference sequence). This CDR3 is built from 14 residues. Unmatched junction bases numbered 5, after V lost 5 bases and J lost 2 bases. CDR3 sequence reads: CASSSGLGAYEQYF. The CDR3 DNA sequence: TGCGCCAGCAGTTCGGGACTAGGGGCCTACGAGCAGTACTTC.

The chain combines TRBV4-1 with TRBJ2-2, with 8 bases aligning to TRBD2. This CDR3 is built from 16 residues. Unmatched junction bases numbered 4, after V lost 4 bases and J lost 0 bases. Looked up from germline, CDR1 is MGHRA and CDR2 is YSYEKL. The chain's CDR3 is CASSPRSGTNTGELFF. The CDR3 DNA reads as TGCGCCAGCAGCCCTCGTAGCGGGACGAACACCGGGGAGCTGTTTTTT.

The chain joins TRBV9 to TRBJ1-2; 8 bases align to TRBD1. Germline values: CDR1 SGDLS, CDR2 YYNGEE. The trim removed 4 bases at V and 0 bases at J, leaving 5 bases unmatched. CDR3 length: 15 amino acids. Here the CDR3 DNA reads TGTGCCAGCAGCTTTGGGACAGGCGCTAACTATGGCTACACCTTC. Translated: CASSFGTGANYGYTF.

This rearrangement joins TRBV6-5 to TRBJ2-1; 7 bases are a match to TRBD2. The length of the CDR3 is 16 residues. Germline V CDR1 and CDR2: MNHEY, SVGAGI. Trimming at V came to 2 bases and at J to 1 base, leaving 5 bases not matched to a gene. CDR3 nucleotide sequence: TGTGCCAGCAGTTACGGTCAAGCGGGATCCTACAATGAGCAGTTCTTC. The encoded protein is CASSYGQAGSYNEQFF.

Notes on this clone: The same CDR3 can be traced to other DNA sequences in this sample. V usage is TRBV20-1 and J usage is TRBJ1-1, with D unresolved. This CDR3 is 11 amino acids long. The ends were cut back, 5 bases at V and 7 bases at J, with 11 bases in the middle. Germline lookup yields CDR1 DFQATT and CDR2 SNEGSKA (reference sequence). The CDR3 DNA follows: TGCAGTGCTTCAGGCTTTGGTGAAGCTTTCTTT. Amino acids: CSASGFGEAFF.

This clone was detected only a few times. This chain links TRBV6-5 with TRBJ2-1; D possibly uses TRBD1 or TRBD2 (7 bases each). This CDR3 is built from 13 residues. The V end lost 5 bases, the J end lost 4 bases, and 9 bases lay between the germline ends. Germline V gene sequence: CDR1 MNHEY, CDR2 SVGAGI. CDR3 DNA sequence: TGTGCCAGCAGTCAGGGGGGGTACAATGAGCAGTTCTTC. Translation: CASSQGGYNEQFF.

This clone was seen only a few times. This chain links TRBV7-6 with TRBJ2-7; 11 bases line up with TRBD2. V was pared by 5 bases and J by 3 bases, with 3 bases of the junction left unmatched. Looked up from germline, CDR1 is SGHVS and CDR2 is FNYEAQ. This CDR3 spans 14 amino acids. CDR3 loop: CASSPLAGDYEQYF. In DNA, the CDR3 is TGTGCCAGCAGCCCACTAGCGGGAGACTACGAGCAGTACTTC.

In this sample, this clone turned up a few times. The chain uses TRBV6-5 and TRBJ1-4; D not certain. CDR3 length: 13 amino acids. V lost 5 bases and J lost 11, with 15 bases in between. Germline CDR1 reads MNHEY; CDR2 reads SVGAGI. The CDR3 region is CASSEGIIQKLFF. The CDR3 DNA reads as TGTGCCAGCAGTGAAGGTATAATCCAGAAACTGTTTTTT.

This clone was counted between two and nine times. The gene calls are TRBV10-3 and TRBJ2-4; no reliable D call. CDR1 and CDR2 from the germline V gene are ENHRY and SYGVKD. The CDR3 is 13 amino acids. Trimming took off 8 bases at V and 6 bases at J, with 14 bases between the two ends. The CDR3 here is CAIGKDGTNIQYF. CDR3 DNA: TGTGCCATCGGAAAGGACGGAACAAACATTCAGTACTTC.

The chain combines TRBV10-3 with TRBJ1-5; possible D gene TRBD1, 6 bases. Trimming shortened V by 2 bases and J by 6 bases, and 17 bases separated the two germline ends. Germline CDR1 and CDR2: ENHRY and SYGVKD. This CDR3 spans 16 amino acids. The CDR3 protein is CAISEVSGGWGQPQHF. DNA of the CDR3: TGTGCCATCAGTGAGGTCTCGGGGGGCTGGGGTCAGCCCCAGCATTTT.

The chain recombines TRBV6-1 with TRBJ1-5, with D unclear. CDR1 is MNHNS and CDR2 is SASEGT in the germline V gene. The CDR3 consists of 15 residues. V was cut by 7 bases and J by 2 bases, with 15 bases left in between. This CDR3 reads CASKGQVIGNQPQHF. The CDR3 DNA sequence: TGTGCCAGCAAAGGCCAGGTAATAGGCAATCAGCCCCAGCATTTT.

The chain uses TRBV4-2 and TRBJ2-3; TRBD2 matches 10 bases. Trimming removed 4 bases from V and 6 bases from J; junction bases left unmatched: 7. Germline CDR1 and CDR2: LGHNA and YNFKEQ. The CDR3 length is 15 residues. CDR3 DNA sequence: TGTGCCAGCAGCCCGAGCGGGAGGGCCCCTGATACGCAGTATTTT. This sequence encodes CASSPSGRAPDTQYF.

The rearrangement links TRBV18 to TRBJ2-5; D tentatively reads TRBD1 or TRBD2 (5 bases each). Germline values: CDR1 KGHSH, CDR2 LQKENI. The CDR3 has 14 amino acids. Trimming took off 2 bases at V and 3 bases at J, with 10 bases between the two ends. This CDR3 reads CASSPTGGEETQYF. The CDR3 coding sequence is TGTGCCAGCTCACCAACAGGAGGCGAAGAGACCCAGTACTTC.